The 21 T cell receptor beta chains presented below share a single source sample, sequenced in a study of T cell repertoires in cytomegalovirus infection. A single record per CDR3 protein comes from TCRdb applying MiXCR to the reads. The sample contains about 110,000 distinct CDR3 sequences, around 28% of which appear only once. What these receptors recognize is not known. The sequencing here drew on CD8+ T cells from cultured PBMCs, taken from culture after CMV antigen stimulation. The receptor source for this set is a human donor in good health (CMV status not recorded). Some clones in this sample may be carry-over from other donors' samples.

This clonotype was seen ten or more times. V gene TRBV27 combines with J gene TRBJ1-6; weak D call: TRBD1 (5 bases). This CDR3 region has 16 residues. V dropped 3 bases and J dropped 0 bases, with 9 bases sitting between them. Germline loops: CDR1 MNHEY, CDR2 SMNVEV (reference sequence). As DNA, the CDR3 is TGTGCCAGCAGTTTGACAGAGAGCTCCTATAATTCACCCCTCCACTTT. It codes for CASSLTESSYNSPLHF.

This clonotype was observed a few times. The CDR3 bases are TGTGCCAGCAGATACCCCGAGGACGGAACAGAGCCTAATGAGCAGTTCTTC. Encoded protein: CASRYPEDGTEPNEQFF. The chain couples TRBV9 to TRBJ2-1, with no clear D. Trimming took 5 bases from V and 7 from J, leaving 25 bases between them. The CDR3 is 17 amino acids. Germline V CDR1 and CDR2: SGDLS, YYNGEE. Complete variable domain (other parts from reference TRBV9 and TRBJ2-1): DSGVTQTPKHLITATGQRVTLRCSPRSGDLSVYWYQQSLDQGLQFLIQYYNGEERAKGNILERFSAQQFPDLHSELNLSSLELGDSALYFCASRYPEDGTEPNEQFFGPGTRLTVL.

The chain carries TRBV27 and TRBJ1-1, with a tentative D call TRBD1 (5 bases). The V and J ends lost 8 bases and 0 bases respectively, with 10 bases between them. The CDR3 runs to 13 residues. CDR1 and CDR2 from the germline V gene are MNHEY and SMNVEV (reference sequence). This CDR3 is CASGQGMNTEAFF. The CDR3 coding sequence is TGTGCCAGCGGGCAGGGAATGAACACTGAAGCTTTCTTT.

The table lists this clonotype with a few counts. V is TRBV28 and J is TRBJ2-7; D might be TRBD2 (7 bases). V was trimmed by 3 bases and J by 5 bases, leaving 14 bases between them. This CDR3 spans 14 amino acids. In germline, CDR1 is MDHEN, CDR2 SYDVKM. The CDR3 region is CASSFHGGQNEQYF. The CDR3 coding sequence is TGTGCCAGCAGTTTCCACGGGGGGCAAAACGAGCAGTACTTC.

This clonotype was detected many times. CDR3 loop: CASSLQGNTDTQYF. Written as DNA, the CDR3 is TGTGCCAGCAGTTTACAGGGTAACACAGATACGCAGTATTTT. V gene TRBV27 combines with J gene TRBJ2-3; possibly TRBD1 for D (5 bases). Trimming cost V 2 bases and J 2 bases, with 8 bases left between them. CDR3 size: 14 residues. CDR1 and CDR2 from the germline V gene are MNHEY and SMNVEV (reference sequence).

The J gene is TRBJ2-7, the V gene TRBV2; D gene unclear. The germline V gene has CDR1 SNHLY and CDR2 FYNNEI. Trimming removed 2 bases from V and 6 bases from J, with 8 bases in between. The length of the CDR3 is 12 residues. The DNA of the CDR3 is TGTGCCAGCAGTGAATCGGCTCTCGAGCAGTACTTC. Protein product: CASSESALEQYF.

V is TRBV6-6 and J is TRBJ2-5; D is ambiguous. Germline values: CDR1 MNHNY, CDR2 SVGAGI (reference sequence). This CDR3 spans 12 amino acids. V was pared by 7 bases and J by 1 base, with 7 bases between. The CDR3 loop reads CASTPGQETQYF. CDR3 DNA sequence: TGTGCCAGCACCCCGGGCCAAGAGACCCAGTACTTC.

This clonotype was seen a handful of times. This sequence joins TRBV7-6 and TRBJ1-5, with a tentative D call TRBD1 (6 bases). The CDR3 is 16 amino acids. The germline V gene encodes CDR1 SGHVS and CDR2 FNYEAQ. V lost 2 bases to trimming and J lost 3 bases, with 14 bases between them. The CDR3: CASSLLTRTDNQPQHF. In DNA form, the CDR3 reads TGTGCCAGCAGCTTACTAACCCGGACAGACAATCAGCCCCAGCATTTT.

Comments on this clonotype: A read error may explain this, as a much larger clone is one base away. V gene TRBV27 combines with J gene TRBJ1-1; D gene uncertain. The CDR3 length is 15 residues. Looked up from germline, CDR1 is MNHEY and CDR2 is SMNVEV (reference sequence). Trimming removed 6 bases at V and 4 bases at J, with 18 bases between. The CDR3 DNA reads as TGTGCCAGCAGCAATCCCAAACCCGGGAGCACTGAAGCTTTCTTT. Translated: CASSNPKPGSTEAFF.

This sequence joins TRBV25-1 and TRBJ2-1, with D unresolved. V lost 4 bases and J lost 2, with 6 bases in between. This CDR3 region has 13 residues. The germline CDR1 and CDR2 sequences are MGHDK and SYGVNS. Here the CDR3 reads CASSVSAYNEQFF. The CDR3 DNA is TGTGCCAGCAGTGTATCAGCCTACAATGAGCAGTTCTTC.

This clonotype has more than one count but fewer than ten. J is TRBJ1-2 and V is TRBV6-1; 12 bases match TRBD1. With V trimmed by 8 bases and J by 6 bases, 10 bases remained unmatched. CDR1 is MNHNS and CDR2 is SASEGT in the germline V gene. This CDR3 spans 15 amino acids. The CDR3 spells CASRDRGLKGDGYTF. For the CDR3, the DNA is TGTGCCAGCCGGGACAGGGGGCTAAAGGGGGATGGCTACACCTTC.

CDR3 sequence reads: CASSLTGTAEAFF. The CDR3 coding sequence is TGTGCCAGCAGTCTAACAGGGACCGCTGAAGCTTTCTTT. V and J are TRBV28 and TRBJ1-1, with TRBD1 as a possible D gene (6 bases). Germline lookup yields CDR1 MDHEN and CDR2 SYDVKM. The CDR3 has 13 residues. Trimming shortened V by 5 bases and J by 6 bases, and 13 bases separated the two germline ends. The full variable domain, completed using reference TRBV28 and TRBJ1-1, is DVKVTQSSRYLVKRTGEKVFLECVQDMDHENMFWYRQDPGLGLRLIYFSYDVKMKEKGDIPEGYSVSREKKERFSLILESASTNQTSMYLCASSLTGTAEAFFGQGTRLTVV.

This clonotype was found a few times. The V and J genes are TRBV2 and TRBJ1-1, with D possibly matching TRBD1 (6 bases). Germline loops: CDR1 SNHLY, CDR2 FYNNEI. The germline V and J ends were trimmed by 6 bases and 0 bases, with 11 bases remaining between them. The CDR3 has 14 residues. The CDR3: CASRLGGMNTEAFF. DNA of the CDR3: TGTGCCAGCAGACTAGGGGGGATGAACACTGAAGCTTTCTTT.

The chain joins TRBV29-1 to TRBJ2-7; D is perhaps TRBD1 (6 bases). CDR3 length equals 14 residues. The V end was cut by 6 bases, the J end by 4 bases, with 19 bases between. The germline CDR1 and CDR2 sequences are SQVTM and ANQGSEA. DNA for the CDR3: TGCAGCGTGGGCCGGGTGGGGGCAGGGTACGAGCAGTACTTC. Encoded protein: CSVGRVGAGYEQYF.

The V gene is TRBV27, the J gene TRBJ2-1; 7 bases fit TRBD1. The CDR3 totals 12 residues. Germline values: CDR1 MNHEY, CDR2 SMNVEV (reference sequence). The junction had 2 bases not matched to a gene; V was cut back by 8 bases and J by 4 bases. The CDR3: CASGDRYNEQFF. DNA for the CDR3: TGTGCCAGCGGGGACAGATACAATGAGCAGTTCTTC.

This clonotype turned up a few times. The chain links TRBV5-6 to TRBJ1-1; 7 bases align to TRBD1. The CDR3 is 16 amino acids. Per germline, CDR1 SGHDT and CDR2 YYEEEE. V lost 0 bases to trimming and J lost 0 bases; unmatched junction nucleotides: 5. The CDR3 loop reads CASSLGQGFMNTEAFF. The CDR3 DNA is TGTGCCAGCAGCTTGGGACAGGGCTTCATGAACACTGAAGCTTTCTTT.

In its sample, this clonotype was seen many times. The V and J genes are TRBV7-6 and TRBJ2-2; no reliable D call. Germline values: CDR1 SGHVS, CDR2 FNYEAQ. Trimming stripped 5 bases from V and 6 bases from J, with 10 bases between. This CDR3 has 13 amino acids. The CDR3: CASSPSVPGELFF. For the CDR3, the DNA is TGTGCCAGCAGCCCCAGCGTACCCGGGGAGCTGTTTTTT.

This chain uses TRBV12-3 or TRBV12-4 with TRBJ1-1; TRBD1 aligns across 7 bases. The V segment lost 1 base and the J segment 3 bases; nucleotides outside the gene matches: 5. The CDR3 is 15 amino acids. The CDR3 DNA is TGTGCCAGCAGTTTAGTAGGGGGCAGGTACACTGAAGCTTTCTTT. Amino acids: CASSLVGGRYTEAFF.

The sample holds many counts of this clonotype. V gene TRBV12-3 or TRBV12-4 combines with J gene TRBJ2-1; 10 positions match TRBD2. V lost 6 bases, J lost 0 bases, and 14 bases stayed unmatched. The CDR3 has 19 amino acids. The CDR3: CASSGPGLAYPSSYNEQFF. Here the CDR3 DNA reads TGTGCCAGCAGCGGCCCGGGACTAGCGTATCCTAGCTCCTACAATGAGCAGTTCTTC.

The V call is TRBV6-1, the J call TRBJ1-2; TRBD1 matches at 9 bases. J gave up 2 bases and V 4 bases, and 8 bases lay outside the gene matches. From germline, CDR1 is MNHNS and CDR2 SASEGT. This CDR3 has 16 residues. The CDR3 DNA is TGTGCCAGCAGTGCGCCGGACAGGGGCCGCAACTATGGCTACACCTTC. Its protein product is CASSAPDRGRNYGYTF.

The chain combines TRBV4-1 with TRBJ2-7, with 7 bases lining up with TRBD1. The trim removed 0 bases at V and 3 bases at J, leaving 8 bases unmatched. The CDR3 has 16 residues. Germline V gene lookup returns CDR1 MGHRA and CDR2 YSYEKL. CDR3 protein: CASSQDRGTAYYEQYF. The CDR3 coding sequence is TGCGCCAGCAGCCAAGATAGGGGGACAGCCTACTACGAGCAGTACTTC.